This paragraph reports one T cell receptor beta chain. Looked up from germline, CDR1 is MDHEN and CDR2 is SYDVKM. CDR3 size: 16 residues. Losses at the gene ends were 7 bases for V and 4 bases for J; bases not matched to a gene: 15. The PCR contained 60 Vbeta and 13 Jbeta primers. The repertoire was sequenced with immunoSEQ multiplex PCR; TCRdb's copy has only in-frame clones and lacks some. The sample holds 150,000 to 200,000 clones, around 77% seen once. The data were obtained in a study of cytomegalovirus exposure and HLA in healthy donors. Looking at the study overall: Assignment to the Caucasian-associated ancestry cluster applied to approximately 79% of the approximately 390 genotyped donors.

The sequenced sample consisted of PBMCs. The chain couples TRBV28 to TRBJ2-7; TRBD1 agrees at 8 bases. This TCR was recovered from a young man in good health and CMV-seronegative. The CDR3 sequence: CASTPGTGEGPYEQYF. DNA for the CDR3: TGTGCCAGCACCCCTGGGACAGGCGAAGGACCGTACGAGCAGTACTTC. The full variable domain, with the rest looked up from reference TRBV28 and TRBJ2-7, is DVKVTQSSRYLVKRTGEKVFLECVQDMDHENMFWYRQDPGLGLRLIYFSYDVKMKEKGDIPEGYSVSREKKERFSLILESASTNQTSMYLCASTPGTGEGPYEQYFGPGTRLTVT.